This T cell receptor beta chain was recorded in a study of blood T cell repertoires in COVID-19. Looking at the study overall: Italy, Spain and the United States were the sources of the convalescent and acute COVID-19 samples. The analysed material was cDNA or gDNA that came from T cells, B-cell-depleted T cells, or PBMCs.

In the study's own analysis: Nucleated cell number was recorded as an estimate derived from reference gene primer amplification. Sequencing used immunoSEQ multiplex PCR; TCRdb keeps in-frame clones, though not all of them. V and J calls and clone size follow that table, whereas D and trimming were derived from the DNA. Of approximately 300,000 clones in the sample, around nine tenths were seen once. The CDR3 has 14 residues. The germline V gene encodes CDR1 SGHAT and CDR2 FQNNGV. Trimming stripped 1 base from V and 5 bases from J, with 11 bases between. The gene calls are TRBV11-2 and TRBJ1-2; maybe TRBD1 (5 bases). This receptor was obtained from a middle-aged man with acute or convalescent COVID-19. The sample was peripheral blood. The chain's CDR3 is CASSLGAPGYGYTF. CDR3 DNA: TGTGCCAGCAGCTTAGGGGCCCCAGGGTATGGCTACACCTTC.